This TCR beta chain was documented in a study of a mutant IDH1 vaccine in newly diagnosed glioma. The data were produced by immunoSEQ multiplex PCR, yet TCRdb's version contains in-frame clones alone and is incomplete. The table shows around 42,000 clones, with roughly 88% occurring only once. CDR1 and CDR2 from the germline V gene are SGHDT and YYEEEE. V shed 6 bases and J shed 5 bases, with 18 bases lying between them. The CDR3 totals 14 residues. A remark on this clone: The target antigen is unknown.

Time point indicated: week 5, during vaccination. A 20-mer mutant IDH1 peptide at 300 ug was injected subcutaneously with topical imiquimod. The V gene is TRBV5-6, the J gene TRBJ2-7; possibly TRBD1 for D (5 bases). Sequencing used PBMCs, obtained from a glioma patient whose treatment included an IDH1 peptide vaccine. This TCR derives from a man aged 35-49 years with glioma. CDR3 sequence (DNA): TGTGCCAGCATCAGCAGGGAAGCTTTCGACGAGCAGTACTTC. Translating it yields CASISREAFDEQYF.